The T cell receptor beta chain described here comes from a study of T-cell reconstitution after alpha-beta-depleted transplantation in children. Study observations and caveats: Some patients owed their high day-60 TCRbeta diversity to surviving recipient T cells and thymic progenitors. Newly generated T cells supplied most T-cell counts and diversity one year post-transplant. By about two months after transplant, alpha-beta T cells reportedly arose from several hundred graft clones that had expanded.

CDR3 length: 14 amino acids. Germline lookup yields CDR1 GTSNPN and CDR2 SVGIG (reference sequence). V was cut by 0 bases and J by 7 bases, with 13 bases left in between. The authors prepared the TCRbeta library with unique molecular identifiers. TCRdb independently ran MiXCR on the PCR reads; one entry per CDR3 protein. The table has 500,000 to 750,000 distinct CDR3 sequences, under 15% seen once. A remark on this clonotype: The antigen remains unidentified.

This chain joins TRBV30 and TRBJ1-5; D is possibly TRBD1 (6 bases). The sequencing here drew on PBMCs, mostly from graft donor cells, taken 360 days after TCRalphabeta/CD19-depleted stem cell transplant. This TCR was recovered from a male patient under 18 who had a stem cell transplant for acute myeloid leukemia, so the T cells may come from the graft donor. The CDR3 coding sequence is TGTGCCTGGAGTGTACGAGGGGGGATGCAGCCCCAGCATTTT. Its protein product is CAWSVRGGMQPQHF.